The subject of this entry is one T cell receptor (beta chain). The sample comes from a study of blood T cell repertoires in COVID-19. Study-level background: Both acute and convalescent COVID-19 samples were obtained from the United States, Italy and Spain. From T cells, B-cell-depleted T cells, or PBMCs came the material, which was cDNA or gDNA.

Per the authors' pipeline: How many nucleated cells were present was estimated from reference gene primer amplification. Assay used: immunoSEQ multiplex PCR; TCRdb lists only in-frame clones, some missing. The V and J calls and clone size are taken from that table; D and trimming were inferred from the DNA. The sample records roughly 100,000 clones, around 87% being singletons. The source of this sequence is a human donor in a cohort sampled during active COVID-19. Sequenced sample: peripheral blood.

CDR3 in DNA: TGTGCCACCAGTGACCCCGGGACAGGGGGCTTAAATGAGCAGTTCTTC. Its protein is CATSDPGTGGLNEQFF. The chain couples TRBV24-1 to TRBJ2-1; 12 bases line up with TRBD1. The germline CDR1 and CDR2 sequences are KGHDR and SFDVKD. After removal of 4 bases from V and 7 bases from J, the junction contained 7 bases not matched to a gene. The CDR3 has 16 residues.